This T cell receptor beta chain stems from a study of brain T cells in children with intractable seizures. Time point defined: blood from clinic visit 5 months post-surgery; TSC patient then seizure free. Surgery cases with the highest brain T cell transcript signatures were chosen for sequencing. At least one anti-epileptic drug was given before surgery. Study-wide points: Pre-surgery blood may have been undersampled, hiding some clones.

Repertoires were generated with immunoSEQ multiplex PCR, while TCRdb's copy carries only in-frame clones and drops some. The data hold about 340,000 clones, with about 93% observed a single time. This CDR3 region has 15 residues. CDR1 is SNHLY, CDR2 FYNNEI, per germline. V was cut by 1 base and J by 5 bases, with 14 bases left in between. This clone showed up just once. No antigen is known for it. This chain links TRBV2 with TRBJ2-5; unclear D gene. The material was peripheral blood, obtained less than 6 months after surgery. The sequence derives from a boy younger than two with tuberous sclerosis and intractable seizures. In nucleotides, the CDR3 is TGTGCCAGCAGTGAAGTAGTAGGGTTGGAGGAGACCCAGTACTTC. Protein sequence: CASSEVVGLEETQYF.